This record looks at one T cell receptor beta chain sequence and its context. What it recognizes is unknown. This entry is derived from a study of T cell repertoires in cytomegalovirus infection. Overall study: Public TCR beta signatures indicated both CMV infection and matching HLA type. Study-level results: Dominating the ex vivo response were HLA-C-restricted CMV-specific TCR beta clonotypes.

Each CDR3 protein gets one entry after TCRdb re-called the reads with MiXCR. The sample holds about 830,000 distinct CDR3 sequences, 32% seen once. The sample in question was cultured CD8+ T cells from PBMCs, obtained from culture after CMV antigen stimulation. The origin of this receptor is a human donor in good health (CMV status not recorded). Some clones in this sample may be carry-over from other donors' samples.

CDR3 loop: CASSTSGGGSYNEQFF. For the CDR3, the DNA is TGTGCCAGTAGTACTAGCGGGGGGGGCTCCTACAATGAGCAGTTCTTC. This chain connects TRBV19 to TRBJ2-1, with TRBD2 matching 12 bases. This CDR3 is built from 16 residues. CDR1 and CDR2 from the germline V gene are LNHDA and SQIVND (reference sequence). V lost 4 bases, J lost 0 bases, and 1 base stayed unmatched.